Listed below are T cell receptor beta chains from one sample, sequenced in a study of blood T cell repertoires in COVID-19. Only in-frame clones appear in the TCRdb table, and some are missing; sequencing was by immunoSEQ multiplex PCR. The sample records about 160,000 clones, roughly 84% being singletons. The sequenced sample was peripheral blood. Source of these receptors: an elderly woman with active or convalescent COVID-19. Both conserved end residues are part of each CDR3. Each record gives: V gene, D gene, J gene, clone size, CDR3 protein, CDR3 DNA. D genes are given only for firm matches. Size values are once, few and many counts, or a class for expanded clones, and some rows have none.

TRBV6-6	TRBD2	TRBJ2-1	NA	CASRPQRDFDEQFF	TGTGCCAGCCGACCTCAGCGGGACTTCGATGAGCAGTTCTTC
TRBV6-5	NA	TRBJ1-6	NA	CASTDTASPLHF	TGTGCCAGCACCGACACCGCCTCACCCCTCCACTTT
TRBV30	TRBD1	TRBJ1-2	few	CAWRQGRLATYGYTF	TGTGCCTGGAGACAGGGGAGGTTGGCGACCTATGGCTACACCTTC
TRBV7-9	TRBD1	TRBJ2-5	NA	CASSFARGYQETQYF	TGTGCCAGCAGCTTCGCCAGGGGGTACCAAGAGACCCAGTACTTC
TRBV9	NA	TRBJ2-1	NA	CASSYRDSSYNEQFF	TGTGCCAGTTCCTATCGGGACTCCTCCTACAATGAGCAGTTCTTC
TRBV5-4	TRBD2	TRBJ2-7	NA	CASSRTSGSGSYEQYF	TGTGCCAGCAGCCGGACTAGCGGGAGTGGGTCCTACGAGCAGTACTTC
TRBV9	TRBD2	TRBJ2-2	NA	CASSVTGLAGGGTGELFF	TGTGCCAGCAGCGTTACGGGACTAGCGGGAGGGGGCACCGGGGAGCTGTTTTTT
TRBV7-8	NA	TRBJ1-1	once	CASRLSPLNTEAFF	TGTGCCAGCCGACTAAGTCCCCTGAACACTGAAGCTTTCTTT
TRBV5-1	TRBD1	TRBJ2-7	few	CASSWGQGSGYEQYF	TGCGCCAGCAGTTGGGGACAGGGGTCGGGTTACGAGCAGTACTTC
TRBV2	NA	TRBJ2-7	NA	CASSEIYRYYEQYF	TGTGCCAGCAGTGAGATCTACCGGTACTACGAGCAGTACTTC
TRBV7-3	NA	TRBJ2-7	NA	CASSYQGTVSSYEQYF	TGTGCCAGCAGCTACCAAGGGACTGTTAGCTCCTACGAGCAGTACTTC
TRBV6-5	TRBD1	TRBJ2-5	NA	CASGTGTGRETQYF	TGTGCCAGCGGAACGGGGACAGGGAGGGAGACCCAGTACTTC
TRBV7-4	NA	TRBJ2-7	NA	CASTLREQYF	TGTGCCAGCACCCTGAGGGAGCAGTACTTC
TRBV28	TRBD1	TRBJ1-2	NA	CASSLEQGGGYTF	TGTGCCAGCAGTTTAGAACAGGGGGGTGGCTACACCTTC
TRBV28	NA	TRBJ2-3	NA	CASRQQYSTDTQYF	TGTGCCAGCAGACAACAGTACAGCACAGATACGCAGTATTTT
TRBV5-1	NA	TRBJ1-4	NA	CASSYLSATNEKLFF	TGCGCCAGCAGCTACTTGAGTGCAACTAATGAAAAACTGTTTTTT
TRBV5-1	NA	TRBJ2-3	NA	CASSSRQRTDTQYF	TGCGCCAGCAGCTCGAGACAACGCACAGATACGCAGTATTTT
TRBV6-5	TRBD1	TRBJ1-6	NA	CASRETGAYNSPLHF	TGTGCCAGCAGAGAGACAGGGGCCTATAATTCACCCCTCCACTTT
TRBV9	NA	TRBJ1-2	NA	CASTYTGANYGYTF	TGTGCCAGCACGTATACAGGCGCTAACTATGGCTACACCTTC
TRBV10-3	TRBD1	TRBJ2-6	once	CAISEFTGTGRTTGANVLTF	TGTGCCATCAGTGAATTCACCGGGACAGGGAGAACCACTGGGGCCAACGTCCTGACTTTC
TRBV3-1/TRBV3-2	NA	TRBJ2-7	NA	CASSQGLGAYEQYF	TGTGCCAGCAGCCAAGGGCTTGGAGCCTACGAGCAGTACTTC
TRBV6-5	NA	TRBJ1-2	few	CASSYSGPGNGYTF	TGTGCCAGCAGTTACAGCGGCCCCGGTAATGGCTACACCTTC